This record looks at one T cell receptor beta chain sequence and its context. Its target is unknown. The data were obtained in a study of blood T cells in healthy people across ages. Germline V lookup: CDR1 SGHRS, CDR2 YFSETQ. The CDR3 totals 17 residues. With V trimmed by 0 bases and J by 3 bases, 9 bases remained unmatched. Study results and caveats: Older age went with lower TCR beta diversity per million T cells, in a roughly linear way. Naive T cell percentage strongly correlated with TCR beta diversity. Total diversity from one million sequenced T cells was likely underestimated.

The use of a sample-barcoded 5' primer and a J-beta primer mix characterized a second PCR of roughly 6 to 12 cycles. The template-switch adaptor was a 5' adaptor with 12 random nucleotides. It tagged each cDNA molecule. A single record per CDR3 protein comes from TCRdb applying MiXCR to the 5' RACE reads. Here the sample spans more than 800,000 distinct CDR3 sequences, 35% to 55% being singletons. The sequenced material came from blood. The chain employs TRBV5-1 and TRBJ2-1, with 7 bases matching TRBD1. The receptor comes from a woman in her sixties in good health. CDR3 DNA sequence: TGCGCCAGCAGCTTGGAAGTCCAACAGGGGCTCTACAATGAGCAGTTCTTC. It is translated as CASSLEVQQGLYNEQFF.